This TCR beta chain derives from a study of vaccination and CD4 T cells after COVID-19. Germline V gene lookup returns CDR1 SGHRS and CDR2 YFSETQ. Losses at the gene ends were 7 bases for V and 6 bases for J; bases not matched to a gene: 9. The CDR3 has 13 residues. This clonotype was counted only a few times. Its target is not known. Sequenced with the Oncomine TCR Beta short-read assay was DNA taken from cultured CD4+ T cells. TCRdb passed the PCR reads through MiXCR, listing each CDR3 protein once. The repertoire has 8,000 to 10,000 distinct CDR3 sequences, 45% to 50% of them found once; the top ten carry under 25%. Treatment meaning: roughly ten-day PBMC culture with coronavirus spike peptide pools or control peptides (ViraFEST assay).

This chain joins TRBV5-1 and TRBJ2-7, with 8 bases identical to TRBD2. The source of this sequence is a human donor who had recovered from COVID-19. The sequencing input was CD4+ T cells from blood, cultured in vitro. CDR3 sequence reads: CASREGPSGEQYF. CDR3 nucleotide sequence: TGCGCCAGCCGGGAGGGCCCCTCTGGCGAGCAGTACTTC. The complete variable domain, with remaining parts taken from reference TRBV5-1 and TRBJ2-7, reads KAGVTQTPRYLIKTRGQQVTLSCSPISGHRSVSWYQQTPGQGLQFLFEYFSETQRNKGNFPGRFSGRQFSNSRSEMNVSTLELGDSALYLCASREGPSGEQYFGPGTRLTVT.